This entry is about one T cell receptor (beta chain). Antigen specificity is unknown. TCRdb used MiXCR to reprocess the 5' RACE reads, holding one entry per CDR3 protein. The repertoire has about 110,000 distinct CDR3 sequences, 20% to 25% of them found once; the top ten carry roughly two fifths. Germline CDR1 is LGHNA and CDR2 is YNFKEQ. With 4 bases removed from V and 1 base from J, the gap between germline ends came to 16 bases. CDR3 size: 16 residues. The data stem from a study of T-cell memory formation after mild COVID-19. Study results and limitations: Second-wave clones reaching peak frequency on day 37 lacked confirmed SARS-CoV-2 specificity.

The chain joins TRBV4-2 to TRBJ1-1, with D unresolved. This TCR was sampled from a man aged 18 to 30 who had mild COVID-19 (a few samples of this study predate the infection). Cell type and time point are not known. Sequenced input: PBMCs or a T cell subset sorted from them (not recorded which). CDR3 in amino acids: CASSLPVVRENTEAFF. In nucleotides, the CDR3 is TGTGCCAGCAGCCTCCCCGTGGTGCGGGAGAACACTGAAGCTTTCTTT.